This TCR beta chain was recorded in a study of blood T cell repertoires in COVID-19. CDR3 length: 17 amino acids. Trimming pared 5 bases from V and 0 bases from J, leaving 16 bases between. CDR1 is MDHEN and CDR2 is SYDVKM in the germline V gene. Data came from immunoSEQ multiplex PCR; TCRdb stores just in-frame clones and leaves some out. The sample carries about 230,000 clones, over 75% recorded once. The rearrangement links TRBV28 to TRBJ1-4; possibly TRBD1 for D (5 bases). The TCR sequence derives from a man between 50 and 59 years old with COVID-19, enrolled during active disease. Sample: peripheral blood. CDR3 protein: CASSPLVSGSTNEKLFF. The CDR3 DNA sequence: TGTGCCAGCAGTCCACTGGTATCAGGGTCAACTAATGAAAAACTGTTTTTT.